The 32 T cell receptor beta chains in this list originate from one sample, sequenced in a study of tumor-infiltrating lymphocytes in localized non-small cell lung cancer. Measured with immunoSEQ multiplex PCR; TCRdb has only the in-frame clones, and not every one. The profile covers approximately 9,000 clones, with 70% to 85% appearing a single time and approximately 7% taken by the ten largest. Specimen: uninvolved lung tissue not adjacent to the tumor. These receptors all stem from a human donor with non-small cell lung cancer.

J is TRBJ2-7 and V is TRBV19; TRBD1 aligns across 10 bases. This CDR3 spans 16 amino acids. V dropped 7 bases and J dropped 4; count of bases not matched to a gene: 13. Germline loops: CDR1 LNHDA, CDR2 SQIVND (reference sequence). The CDR3 coding sequence is TGTGCCAGTACCCAAACTCCGGGACAGGGGTTGTACGAGCAGTACTTC. This translates into CASTQTPGQGLYEQYF.

The count of this clone is one. The gene calls are TRBV6-5 and TRBJ2-5; 7 nucleotides match TRBD2. This CDR3 is 14 amino acids long. V shed 5 bases and J 3 bases; nucleotides not matched to a gene: 6. The germline gives CDR1 MNHEY, CDR2 SVGAGI. CDR3 in amino acids: CASSPRGREETQYF. CDR3 in DNA: TGTGCCAGCAGTCCTCGGGGGAGGGAAGAGACCCAGTACTTC.

The rearrangement links TRBV7-8 to TRBJ2-7, with D maybe TRBD2 (7 bases). The CDR3 length is 15 residues. V was pared by 5 bases and J by 2 bases, with 16 bases between. Germline CDR1 and CDR2: SGHVS and FQNEAQ. The CDR3 nucleotides are TGTGCCAGCAGCCCGCCGGAGGGGGGGACCTACGAGCAGTACTTC. Translation gives CASSPPEGGTYEQYF.

This clone was counted a single time. The chain is built from TRBV7-2 and TRBJ1-6, with D unresolved. CDR1 and CDR2 from the germline V gene are SGHTA and FQGNSA. V was trimmed by 5 bases and J by 5 bases, leaving 16 bases between them. This CDR3 has 16 amino acids. The CDR3 DNA reads TGTGCCAGCAGCCCGAGGGTAGGGTCCAATAATTCACCCCTCCACTTT. Encoded protein: CASSPRVGSNNSPLHF.

This chain connects TRBV29-1 to TRBJ2-1, with D perhaps being TRBD1 or TRBD2 (5 bases each). This CDR3 contains 14 residues. The germline CDR1 and CDR2 sequences are SQVTM and ANQGSEA. Trimming left V 6 bases short and J 13 bases short, with 25 bases between. CDR3 region: CSVERDRQGAPQFF. CDR3 nucleotide sequence: TGCAGCGTGGAACGGGACCGTCAAGGGGCCCCTCAGTTCTTC.

This clone has only a few counts. The chain employs TRBV4-1 and TRBJ2-2; tentative D call: TRBD1 (5 bases). The V end was cut by 2 bases, the J end by 3 bases, with 7 bases between. CDR1 MGHRA and CDR2 YSYEKL come from the germline V gene. CDR3 length equals 14 residues. The CDR3 spells CASSQQGYTGELFF. The CDR3 DNA reads TGCGCCAGCAGCCAACAGGGTTACACCGGGGAGCTGTTTTTT.

V gene TRBV6-6 combines with J gene TRBJ1-1; D is ambiguous. Germline V gives CDR1 MNHNY, CDR2 SVGAGI (reference sequence). Deletions cut 2 bases from V and 1 base from J, with 8 bases between. The CDR3 contains 14 residues. CDR3 DNA: TGTGCCAGCAGTTACGCGGACTGGAACACTGAAGCTTTCTTT. This codes for CASSYADWNTEAFF.

Only one count was recorded for this clone. The chain recombines TRBV19 with TRBJ2-3, with TRBD2 identical over 8 bases. The CDR3 is 14 residues long. Germline V gene data show CDR1 as LNHDA and CDR2 as SQIVND (reference sequence). V was clipped by 7 bases and J by 5 bases; unmatched bases: 8. CDR3 residues: CASNPAGAGDTQYF. CDR3 DNA: TGTGCCAGTAACCCAGCGGGGGCGGGAGATACGCAGTATTTT.

The chain is built from TRBV28 and TRBJ2-7; 11 nucleotides align to TRBD1. There are 17 residues in the CDR3. Per the germline V gene, CDR1 is MDHEN and CDR2 is SYDVKM. With 4 bases clipped from V and 2 bases from J, the junction kept 10 bases outside the gene matches. CDR3 protein: CASSSAGEGQGAYEQYF. The CDR3 DNA reads TGTGCCAGCAGTTCTGCAGGAGAGGGACAGGGGGCCTACGAGCAGTACTTC.

The table lists this clone with a few counts. The sample carries other DNA sequences with the same CDR3. The chain couples TRBV20-1 to TRBJ1-2; maybe TRBD1 (5 bases). The V and J ends lost 6 bases and 8 bases respectively, with 10 bases between them. From germline, CDR1 is DFQATT and CDR2 SNEGSKA (reference sequence). This CDR3 is 10 amino acids long. The CDR3 loop reads CSALGGGYTF. CDR3 DNA: TGCAGTGCCTTGGGGGGGGGCTACACCTTC.

This rearrangement joins TRBV5-6 to TRBJ2-1, with TRBD2 identical over 7 bases. V gave up 0 bases and J gave up 6 bases; unmatched junction bases: 9. The germline V gene has CDR1 SGHDT and CDR2 YYEEEE. The CDR3 extends over 16 amino acids. CDR3 bases: TGTGCCAGCAGCTTGGGACTAGCCTCCCTTACCAATGAGCAGTTCTTC. Translation gives CASSLGLASLTNEQFF.

The chain combines TRBV4-2 with TRBJ2-7; TRBD1 matches at 7 bases. CDR1 LGHNA and CDR2 YNFKEQ come from the germline V gene. Trimming cost V 2 bases and J 6 bases; bases outside gene matches: 7. This CDR3 is built from 14 residues. The CDR3 region has the DNA TGTGCCAGCAGCCAAACGGGACAGCTAACCGAGCAGTACTTC. It specifies CASSQTGQLTEQYF.

Only one count was recorded for this clone. The chain employs TRBV10-3 and TRBJ2-2; the match to TRBD2 covers 14 bases. Germline values: CDR1 ENHRY, CDR2 SYGVKD. The CDR3 consists of 17 residues. Unmatched junction bases numbered 2, after V lost 2 bases and J lost 3 bases. For the CDR3, the DNA is TGTGCCATCAGTGAGGGACTAGCGGGAGGCTACACCGGGGAGCTGTTTTTT. It translates to CAISEGLAGGYTGELFF.

This clone was detected only a few times. This sequence joins TRBV5-6 and TRBJ1-6, with a possible D match to TRBD1 (5 bases). The V gene lost 2 bases and the J gene lost 11 bases, with 14 bases spanning the gap. In germline, CDR1 is SGHDT, CDR2 YYEEEE. The CDR3 contains 14 residues. The CDR3 region has the DNA TGTGCCAGCAGCTTAGGGACCCTGGATACACCCCTCCACTTT. Its translation is CASSLGTLDTPLHF. Looking up the rest from reference TRBV5-6 and TRBJ1-6 gives the full variable domain: DAGVTQSPTHLIKTRGQQVTLRCSPKSGHDTVSWYQQALGQGPQFIFQYYEEEERQRGNFPDRFSGHQFPNYSSELNVNALLLGDSALYLCASSLGTLDTPLHFGNGTRLTVT.

This rearrangement joins TRBV4-3 to TRBJ1-5; no clear D gene. V shed 0 bases and J shed 4 bases, with 4 bases lying between them. The CDR3 sequence is 13 residues long. Germline CDR1 LGHNA, CDR2 YSLEER. The CDR3 reads CASSQDLNQPQHF. DNA of the CDR3: TGCGCCAGCAGCCAAGATCTGAATCAGCCCCAGCATTTT.

Only a few counts were recorded for this clone. The chain is built from TRBV27 and TRBJ2-7, with 11 bases aligning to TRBD2. The CDR3 is 15 amino acids. Germline V CDR1 and CDR2: MNHEY, SMNVEV (reference sequence). V was clipped by 5 bases and J by 2 bases; unmatched bases: 5. The CDR3, as DNA: TGTGCCAGCAGTGAGCGTAGCGGGAGGGCCTACGAGCAGTACTTC. As protein: CASSERSGRAYEQYF.

The chain employs TRBV9 and TRBJ1-2, with no clear D. The CDR3 has 17 residues. V lost 1 base to trimming and J lost 1 base, with 17 bases between them. Germline values: CDR1 SGDLS, CDR2 YYNGEE. CDR3 coding DNA: TGTGCCAGCAGCGTAAGCCCCCAGGCATCCCTTAACTATGGCTACACCTTC. Translated: CASSVSPQASLNYGYTF. The full variable domain, completed using reference TRBV9 and TRBJ1-2, is DSGVTQTPKHLITATGQRVTLRCSPRSGDLSVYWYQQSLDQGLQFLIQYYNGEERAKGNILERFSAQQFPDLHSELNLSSLELGDSALYFCASSVSPQASLNYGYTFGSGTRLTVV.

A single count supports this clone. This chain links TRBV9 with TRBJ2-1, with 11 positions matching TRBD2. The junction had 3 bases not matched to a gene; V was cut back by 3 bases and J by 7 bases. CDR3 length: 14 residues. Germline V gene data show CDR1 as SGDLS and CDR2 as YYNGEE. For the CDR3, the DNA is TGTGCCAGCAGCGGACTAGCGGGAATGAATGAGCAGTTCTTC. Its translation is CASSGLAGMNEQFF.

The chain couples TRBV6-5 to TRBJ2-7; 9 bases agree with TRBD2. V lost 4 bases to trimming and J lost 2 bases; unmatched junction nucleotides: 6. The germline CDR1 and CDR2 sequences are MNHEY and SVGAGI. This CDR3 contains 15 residues. CDR3 DNA: TGTGCCAGCAGTTTCGGGGCTAGCGGGACCTACGAGCAGTACTTC. Translation: CASSFGASGTYEQYF.

In this sample, this clone turned up once. V and J are TRBV6-5 and TRBJ2-7; possibly TRBD1 for D (6 bases). V was shortened by 4 bases and J by 7 bases, with 11 bases between the two germline ends. The germline CDR1 and CDR2 sequences are MNHEY and SVGAGI. This CDR3 is 12 amino acids long. CDR3 coding DNA: TGTGCCAGCAGTTTTGGGGGCGGGGAGCAGTACTTC. Its protein product is CASSFGGGEQYF.

This chain joins TRBV7-2 and TRBJ2-7; 10 bases align to TRBD2. V lost 1 base to trimming and J lost 6 bases; unmatched junction nucleotides: 12. Germline assignment: CDR1 SGHTA and CDR2 FQGNSA. The CDR3 is 17 residues long. DNA of the CDR3: TGTGCCAGCAGCTTAGTATTCGATCCAGCGGGGGGGTTCGAGCAGTACTTC. Its translation is CASSLVFDPAGGFEQYF.

The rearrangement uses TRBV27 and TRBJ2-7; TRBD1 aligns across 7 bases. The CDR3 length is 16 residues. Looked up from germline, CDR1 is MNHEY and CDR2 is SMNVEV (reference sequence). Germline trimming cut 2 bases from V and 7 bases from J; bases unmatched to any gene: 14. The CDR3 nucleotides are TGTGCCAGCAGTTTAATAGGGGACAGCGAGGTAAGAGAGCAGTACTTC. Translating gives CASSLIGDSEVREQYF.

The CDR3 nucleotides are TGTGCCAGCAGCTTGGGACATCACGAAGGGGAGACCCAGTACTTC. It yields the protein CASSLGHHEGETQYF. V gene TRBV5-8 combines with J gene TRBJ2-5, with D unclear. This CDR3 is built from 15 residues. V lost 0 bases and J lost 5, with 14 bases in between. The germline V gene encodes CDR1 SGHTS and CDR2 YDEGEE. Full variable domain (rest looked up from reference TRBV5-8 and TRBJ2-5): EAGVTQSPTHLIKTRGQQATLRCSPISGHTSVYWYQQALGLGLQFLLWYDEGEERNRGNFPPRFSGRQFPNYSSELNVNALELEDSALYLCASSLGHHEGETQYFGPGTRLLVL.

The V call is TRBV19, the J call TRBJ2-1, with 13 bases that match TRBD2. Looked up from germline, CDR1 is LNHDA and CDR2 is SQIVND (reference sequence). V lost 1 base and J lost 10; bases outside the gene matches: 10. This CDR3 is 17 amino acids long. The CDR3 DNA sequence: TGTGCCAGTAGTATAGGCCACACTAGCGGGGGGGTGCGGGAGCAGTTCTTC. Residues: CASSIGHTSGGVREQFF.

The genes are TRBV28 and TRBJ2-5; TRBD1 matches at 7 bases. CDR3 length equals 14 residues. CDR1 is MDHEN and CDR2 is SYDVKM in the germline V gene. V shed 5 bases and J 5 bases; nucleotides not matched to a gene: 8. CDR3 DNA sequence: TGTGCCAGCAGTCTCCCAGGGGGTGGGGAGACCCAGTACTTC. It yields the protein CASSLPGGGETQYF.

The chain combines TRBV20-1 with TRBJ2-7; D unclear. Germline CDR1 reads DFQATT; CDR2 reads SNEGSKA (reference sequence). With 5 bases removed from V and 6 bases from J, the gap between germline ends came to 8 bases. The CDR3 extends over 10 amino acids. In nucleotides, the CDR3 is TGCAGTGCTCAAACTGGCGAGCAGTACTTC. It translates to CSAQTGEQYF.

The chain has TRBV15 and TRBJ2-3; D possibly uses TRBD1 or TRBD2 (7 bases each). The germline V and J ends were trimmed by 10 bases and 6 bases, with 17 bases remaining between them. Germline assignment: CDR1 LNHNV and CDR2 YYDKDF (reference sequence). The CDR3 loop spans 13 amino acids. CDR3: CAIQGGAADTQYF. The CDR3 DNA reads TGTGCCATCCAGGGGGGGGCCGCCGATACGCAGTATTTT.

J is TRBJ1-2 and V is TRBV4-3, with D tentatively TRBD1 (5 bases). The V end lost 2 bases, the J end lost 5 bases, and 12 bases lay between the germline ends. This CDR3 comprises 14 residues. Germline-derived CDR1 and CDR2 are LGHNA and YSLEER. This chain's CDR3 is CASSQQGALYGYTF. The DNA for the CDR3 is TGCGCCAGCAGCCAACAGGGCGCACTATATGGCTACACCTTC.

The rearrangement links TRBV6-5 to TRBJ1-3; weak D call: TRBD1 (5 bases). The CDR3 is 15 amino acids. Trimming shortened V by 4 bases and J by 0 bases, and 10 bases separated the two germline ends. Germline V gene data show CDR1 as MNHEY and CDR2 as SVGAGI. This CDR3 reads CASSLGPHSGNTIYF. CDR3 bases: TGTGCCAGCAGTTTGGGGCCGCACTCTGGAAACACCATATATTTT.

The chain uses TRBV5-1 and TRBJ1-6; 9 nucleotides align to TRBD1. The CDR3 sequence is 15 residues long. Trimming at V came to 5 bases and at J to 5 bases, leaving 5 bases not matched to a gene. Germline lookup yields CDR1 SGHRS and CDR2 YFSETQ. The CDR3 DNA reads as TGCGCCAGCAGTCGATGGACAGGGGATAATTCACCCCTCCACTTT. It encodes CASSRWTGDNSPLHF.

This clone was seen only a few times. CDR3 in DNA: TGTGCCAGTAGTGTTACAGGGCTGAGCAATCAGCCCCAGCATTTT. Protein: CASSVTGLSNQPQHF. This rearrangement joins TRBV19 to TRBJ1-5; D perhaps matches TRBD1 (6 bases). The germline V gene has CDR1 LNHDA and CDR2 SQIVND (reference sequence). Trimming left V 5 bases short and J 1 base short, with 12 bases between. This CDR3 is built from 15 residues.

The chain carries TRBV4-3 and TRBJ1-1; D gene ambiguous. The CDR3 totals 15 residues. V was pared by 0 bases and J by 0 bases, with 8 bases between. Per the germline V gene, CDR1 is LGHNA and CDR2 is YSLEER. In DNA, the CDR3 is TGCGCCAGCAGCCAAGATGAGTTACTGAACACTGAAGCTTTCTTT. Amino acid sequence: CASSQDELLNTEAFF.